The 14 T cell receptor beta chains below were found in one sample sequenced in a study of response to subunit inactivated influenza vaccine. Via MiXCR, TCRdb re-called the RT-PCR reads, giving one row per CDR3 protein. This sample has 800,000 or so distinct CDR3 sequences, with 21% found just once. The sequencing here drew on PBMCs from blood, taken about 5 days after vaccination. These receptors all stem from a man aged 45 to 65 who received an inactivated influenza vaccine.

This chain links TRBV4-1 with TRBJ2-5; possibly TRBD1 or TRBD2 for D (6 bases each). The CDR3 consists of 16 residues. Germline-derived CDR1 and CDR2 are MGHRA and YSYEKL. Trimming removed 3 bases from V and 4 bases from J, with 18 bases in between. CDR3 nucleotide sequence: TGCGCCAGCAGCCACCGACTAGGGGGAGGTCGAGAGACCCAGTACTTC. This translates into CASSHRLGGGRETQYF.

The sample holds a few counts of this clonotype. V is TRBV6-1 and J is TRBJ2-2; D unresolved. CDR1 is MNHNS and CDR2 is SASEGT in the germline V gene. CDR3 length equals 14 residues. Trimming left V 6 bases short and J 5 bases short, with 13 bases between. CDR3 in DNA: TGTGCCAGCAGCCCCGACCGATTAACCGGGGAGCTGTTTTTT. This translates into CASSPDRLTGELFF.

The chain employs TRBV15 and TRBJ2-2, with D possibly TRBD2 on 6 matching bases. There are 13 residues in the CDR3. V was shortened by 7 bases and J by 6 bases, with 12 bases between the two germline ends. Germline-derived CDR1 and CDR2 are LNHNV and YYDKDF (reference sequence). In DNA form, the CDR3 reads TGTGCCACCACCTTACTAGCCGCCGGGGAGCTGTTTTTT. Translating it yields CATTLLAAGELFF.

This clonotype has just a few counts. V and J are TRBV7-9 and TRBJ2-7; tentatively, D is TRBD2 (5 bases). In germline, CDR1 is SEHNR, CDR2 FQNEAQ (reference sequence). The CDR3 runs 13 residues. Trimming left V 1 base short and J 6 bases short, with 10 bases between. The CDR3 loop is CASSLGGASEQYF. Written as DNA, the CDR3 is TGTGCCAGCAGCTTAGGGGGAGCTAGCGAGCAGTACTTC.

The gene calls are TRBV10-3 and TRBJ2-1, with 12 bases lining up with TRBD2. CDR1 is ENHRY and CDR2 is SYGVKD in the germline V gene. This CDR3 is 15 amino acids long. J lost 7 bases, V lost 7 bases, and 8 bases had no gene match. Here the CDR3 DNA reads TGTGCCATCACCGCTCTAGCGGGGGGGCCGAATGAGCAGTTCTTC. The encoded protein is CAITALAGGPNEQFF.

This clonotype was observed a few times. The rearrangement links TRBV5-1 to TRBJ2-7; 10 nucleotides align to TRBD2. J gave up 3 bases and V 6 bases, and 12 bases lay outside the gene matches. There are 16 residues in the CDR3. Per the germline V gene, CDR1 is SGHRS and CDR2 is YFSETQ. CDR3 nucleotide sequence: TGCGCCAGCATGCCTAGCGGGGGCGCCTACTACTACGAGCAGTACTTC. It specifies CASMPSGGAYYYEQYF.

This clonotype was found a few times. J is TRBJ2-1 and V is TRBV7-2; D possibly matches TRBD1 or TRBD2 (5 bases each). The CDR3 extends over 16 amino acids. The germline gives CDR1 SGHTA, CDR2 FQGNSA. V lost 3 bases, J lost 6 bases, and 18 bases lay in between. CDR3 bases: TGTGCCAGCAGCTTTCCGGGGCAGCGGCTCTTCAATGAGCAGTTCTTC. It encodes CASSFPGQRLFNEQFF.

This clonotype was recorded at least ten times. The rearrangement uses TRBV20-1 and TRBJ2-3; D perhaps matches TRBD1 (6 bases). In germline, CDR1 is DFQATT, CDR2 SNEGSKA (reference sequence). Between the trimmed V and J ends, which lost 3 bases and 6 bases, there was a span of 16 bases. The CDR3 sequence is 14 residues long. The CDR3 sequence: CSASGGGQGDTQYF. CDR3 nucleotide sequence: TGCAGTGCTAGTGGTGGGGGCCAGGGGGATACGCAGTATTTT.

This clonotype was recorded at least ten times. The CDR3 is CASSQTRLTYEQYF. The DNA of the CDR3 is TGTGCCAGCAGTCAAACCCGACTAACCTACGAGCAGTACTTC. The chain is built from TRBV2 and TRBJ2-7; possible D gene TRBD2, 5 bases. The CDR3 extends over 14 amino acids. The V and J ends lost 5 bases and 2 bases respectively, with 13 bases between them. In germline, CDR1 is SNHLY, CDR2 FYNNEI. Filled out from reference TRBV2 and TRBJ2-7, the complete variable domain reads EPEVTQTPSHQVTQMGQEVILRCVPISNHLYFYWYRQILGQKVEFLVSFYNNEISEKSEIFDDQFSVERPDGSNFTLKIRSTKLEDSAMYFCASSQTRLTYEQYFGPGTRLTVT.

This clonotype was counted only a few times. The chain carries TRBV7-2 and TRBJ2-7; D is uncertain. Per germline, CDR1 SGHTA and CDR2 FQGNSA. The CDR3 length is 16 residues. V lost 1 base, J lost 4 bases, and 17 bases lay in between. The CDR3 sequence: CASSLGISLSNYEQYF. CDR3 coding DNA: TGTGCCAGCAGCTTAGGGATTAGCCTCAGCAATTACGAGCAGTACTTC.

The chain combines TRBV28 with TRBJ2-1; 13 bases align to TRBD2. The germline CDR1 and CDR2 sequences are MDHEN and SYDVKM. This CDR3 is 15 amino acids long. The ends lost 7 bases at V and 10 bases at J; junction bases unmatched: 10. The CDR3 DNA reads as TGTGCCAGCAACCCTGGACTAGCGGGAGTAAAGGAGCAGTTCTTC. Protein sequence: CASNPGLAGVKEQFF.

There are a few counts of this clonotype. The chain has TRBV10-3 and TRBJ1-1; D not certain. Germline V gene lookup returns CDR1 ENHRY and CDR2 SYGVKD. The CDR3 is made up of 12 amino acids. Trimming stripped 10 bases from V and 0 bases from J, with 9 bases between. CDR3 in DNA: TGTGCCAGCCGGGATTTGAACACTGAAGCTTTCTTT. Residues: CASRDLNTEAFF.

A few counts support this clonotype. V usage is TRBV29-1 and J usage is TRBJ2-7, with 9 bases fitting TRBD2. J lost 12 bases, V lost 7 bases, and 13 bases had no gene match. The CDR3 has 12 amino acids. Per germline, CDR1 SQVTM and CDR2 ANQGSEA. This CDR3 is CSASETSGRPYF. For the CDR3, the DNA is TGCAGCGCCTCCGAGACTAGCGGCCGCCCGTACTTC.

The genes are TRBV9 and TRBJ2-1; D not resolved. The CDR3 length is 12 residues. Germline CDR1 is SGDLS and CDR2 is YYNGEE. Trimming cost V 0 bases and J 7 bases, with 5 bases left between them. The CDR3 reads CASSVGNNEQFF. CDR3 DNA: TGTGCCAGCAGCGTAGGGAATAATGAGCAGTTCTTC.